One sample yielded the 2 T cell receptor beta chains listed below, sequenced in a study of T-cell memory formation after mild COVID-19. TCRdb used MiXCR to reprocess the 5' RACE reads, holding one entry per CDR3 protein. The sample has 470,000 or so distinct CDR3 sequences, 25% seen once; the top ten hold 9.5% to 15%. The sequencing input was PBMCs or a T cell subset sorted from them (not recorded which). All receptors come from an adult woman who had mild COVID-19 (a few samples of this study predate the infection). Cell type and time point are not known.

This chain links TRBV19 with TRBJ2-5; 9 bases align to TRBD1. The CDR3 runs to 14 residues. Looked up from germline, CDR1 is LNHDA and CDR2 is SQIVND (reference sequence). V dropped 2 bases and J dropped 4; count of bases not matched to a gene: 2. The CDR3 DNA is TGTGCCAGTAGTATAAACAGGGGGCGAGAGACCCAGTACTTC. This encodes CASSINRGRETQYF. The full variable domain, its missing parts supplied by reference TRBV19 and TRBJ2-5, is DGGITQSPKYLFRKEGQNVTLSCEQNLNHDAMYWYRQDPGQGLRLIYYSQIVNDFQKGDIAEGYSVSREKKESFPLTVTSAQKNPTAFYLCASSINRGRETQYFGPGTRLLVL.

This clonotype was observed a handful of times. The gene calls are TRBV4-1 and TRBJ2-7; weak D call: TRBD2 (6 bases). Trimming cost V 4 bases and J 0 bases, with 19 bases left between them. Germline V gene data show CDR1 as MGHRA and CDR2 as YSYEKL. The CDR3 consists of 17 residues. The CDR3 loop reads CASSLYLSGSSSYEQYF. As DNA, the CDR3 is TGCGCCAGCAGCCTCTACCTTAGCGGATCGAGCTCCTACGAGCAGTACTTC.